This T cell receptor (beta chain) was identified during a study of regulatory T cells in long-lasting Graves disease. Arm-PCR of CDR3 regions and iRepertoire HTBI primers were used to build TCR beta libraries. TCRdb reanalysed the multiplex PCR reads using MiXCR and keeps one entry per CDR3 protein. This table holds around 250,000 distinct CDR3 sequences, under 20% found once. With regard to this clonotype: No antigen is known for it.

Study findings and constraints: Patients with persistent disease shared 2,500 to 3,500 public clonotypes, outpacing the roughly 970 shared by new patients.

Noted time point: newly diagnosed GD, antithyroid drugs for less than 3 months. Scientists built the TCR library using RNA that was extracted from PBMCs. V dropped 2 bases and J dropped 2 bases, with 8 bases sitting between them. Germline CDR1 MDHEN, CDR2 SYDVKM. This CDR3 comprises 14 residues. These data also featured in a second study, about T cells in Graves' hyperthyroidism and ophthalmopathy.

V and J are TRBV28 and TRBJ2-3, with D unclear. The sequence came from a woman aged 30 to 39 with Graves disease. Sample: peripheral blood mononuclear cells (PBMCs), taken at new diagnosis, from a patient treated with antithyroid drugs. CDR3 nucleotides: TGTGCCAGCAGTTTAATCACCCCCACAGATACGCAGTATTTT. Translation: CASSLITPTDTQYF.